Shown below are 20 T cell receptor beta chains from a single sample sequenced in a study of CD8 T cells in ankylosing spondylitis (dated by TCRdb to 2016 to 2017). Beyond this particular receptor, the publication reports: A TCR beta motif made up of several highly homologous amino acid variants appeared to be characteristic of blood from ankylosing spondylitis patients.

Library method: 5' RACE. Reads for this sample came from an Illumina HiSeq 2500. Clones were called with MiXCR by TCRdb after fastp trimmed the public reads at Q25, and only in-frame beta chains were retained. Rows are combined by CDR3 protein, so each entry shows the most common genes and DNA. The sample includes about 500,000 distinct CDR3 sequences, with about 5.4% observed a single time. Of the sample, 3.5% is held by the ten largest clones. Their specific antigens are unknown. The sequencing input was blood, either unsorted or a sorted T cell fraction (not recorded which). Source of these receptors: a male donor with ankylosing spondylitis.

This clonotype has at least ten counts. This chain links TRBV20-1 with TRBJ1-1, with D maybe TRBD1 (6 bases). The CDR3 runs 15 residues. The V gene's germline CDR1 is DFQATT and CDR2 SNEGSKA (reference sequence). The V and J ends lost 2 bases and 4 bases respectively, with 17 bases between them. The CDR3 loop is CSARKGGIYGTEAFF. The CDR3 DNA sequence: TGCAGTGCTAGAAAGGGGGGGATCTACGGCACTGAAGCTTTCTTT.

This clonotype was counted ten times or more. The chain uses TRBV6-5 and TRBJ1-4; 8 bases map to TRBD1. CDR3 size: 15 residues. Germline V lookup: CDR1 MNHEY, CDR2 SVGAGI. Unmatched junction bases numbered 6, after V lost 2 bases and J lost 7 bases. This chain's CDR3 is CASSYTQGGGEKLFF. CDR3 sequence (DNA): TGTGCCAGCAGTTACACACAGGGGGGAGGTGAAAAACTGTTTTTT.

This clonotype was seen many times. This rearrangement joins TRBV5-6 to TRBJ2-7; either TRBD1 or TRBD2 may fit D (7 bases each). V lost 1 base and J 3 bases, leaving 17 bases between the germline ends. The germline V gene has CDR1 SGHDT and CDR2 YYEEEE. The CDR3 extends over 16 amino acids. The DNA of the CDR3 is TGTGCCAGCAGCTTGAGAGCGGGGACAGCCTTCTACGAGCAGTACTTC. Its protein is CASSLRAGTAFYEQYF. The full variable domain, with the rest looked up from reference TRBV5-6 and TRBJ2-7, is DAGVTQSPTHLIKTRGQQVTLRCSPKSGHDTVSWYQQALGQGPQFIFQYYEEEERQRGNFPDRFSGHQFPNYSSELNVNALLLGDSALYLCASSLRAGTAFYEQYFGPGTRLTVT.

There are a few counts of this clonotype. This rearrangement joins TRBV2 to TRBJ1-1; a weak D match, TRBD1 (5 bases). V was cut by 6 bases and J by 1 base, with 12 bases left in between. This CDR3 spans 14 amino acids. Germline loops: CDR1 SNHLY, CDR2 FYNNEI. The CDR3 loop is CASSWDWSNTEAFF. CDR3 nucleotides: TGTGCCAGCAGCTGGGACTGGTCGAACACTGAAGCTTTCTTT.

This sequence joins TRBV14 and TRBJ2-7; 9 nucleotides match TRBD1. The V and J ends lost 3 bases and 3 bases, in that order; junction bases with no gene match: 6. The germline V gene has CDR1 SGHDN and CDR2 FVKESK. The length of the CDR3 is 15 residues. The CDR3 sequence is CASSQGQGRGYEQYF. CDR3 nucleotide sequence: TGTGCCAGCAGCCAGGGACAGGGAAGAGGCTACGAGCAGTACTTC.

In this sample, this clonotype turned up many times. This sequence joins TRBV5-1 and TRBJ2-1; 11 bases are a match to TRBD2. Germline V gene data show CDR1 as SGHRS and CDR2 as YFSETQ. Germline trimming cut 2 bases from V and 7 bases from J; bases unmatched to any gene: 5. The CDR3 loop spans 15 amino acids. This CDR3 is CASSFTSGSLNEQFF. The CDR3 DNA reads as TGCGCCAGCAGCTTTACTAGCGGGAGTCTGAATGAGCAGTTCTTC.

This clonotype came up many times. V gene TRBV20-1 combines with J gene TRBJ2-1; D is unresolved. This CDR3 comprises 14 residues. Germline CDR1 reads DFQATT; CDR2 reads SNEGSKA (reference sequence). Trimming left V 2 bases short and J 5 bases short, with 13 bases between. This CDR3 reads CSARLTLRHNEQFF. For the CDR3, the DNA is TGCAGTGCTAGATTGACTCTACGGCACAATGAGCAGTTCTTC.

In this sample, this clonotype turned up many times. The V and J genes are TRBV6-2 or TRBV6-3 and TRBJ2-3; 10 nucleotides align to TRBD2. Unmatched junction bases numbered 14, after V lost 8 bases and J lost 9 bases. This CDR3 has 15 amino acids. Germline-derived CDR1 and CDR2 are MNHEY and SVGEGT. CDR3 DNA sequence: TGTGCCAGCGGGCGGGGACTAGCGCTTCGTGGGACGCAGTATTTT. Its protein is CASGRGLALRGTQYF.

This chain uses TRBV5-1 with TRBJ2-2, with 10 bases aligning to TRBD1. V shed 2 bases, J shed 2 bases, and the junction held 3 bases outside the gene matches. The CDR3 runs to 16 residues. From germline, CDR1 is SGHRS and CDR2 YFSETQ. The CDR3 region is CASSFDRGRNTGELFF. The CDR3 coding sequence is TGCGCCAGCAGCTTTGACAGGGGGCGAAACACCGGGGAGCTGTTTTTT.

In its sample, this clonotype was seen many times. CDR3 amino acids: CSVERLAGIDTQYF. CDR3 DNA: TGCAGCGTTGAAAGGCTAGCGGGAATAGATACGCAGTATTTT. The J gene is TRBJ2-3, the V gene TRBV29-1; 9 bases fit TRBD2. Trimming cost V 2 bases and J 5 bases; bases outside gene matches: 5. The germline V gene encodes CDR1 SQVTM and CDR2 ANQGSEA. The CDR3 sequence is 14 residues long.

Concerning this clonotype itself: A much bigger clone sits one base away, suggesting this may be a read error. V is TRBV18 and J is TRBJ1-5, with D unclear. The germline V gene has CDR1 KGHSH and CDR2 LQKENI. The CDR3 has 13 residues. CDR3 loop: CARSPYSNQPQHF. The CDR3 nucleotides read TGTGCCAGATCACCCTATAGCAATCAGCCCCAGCATTTT.

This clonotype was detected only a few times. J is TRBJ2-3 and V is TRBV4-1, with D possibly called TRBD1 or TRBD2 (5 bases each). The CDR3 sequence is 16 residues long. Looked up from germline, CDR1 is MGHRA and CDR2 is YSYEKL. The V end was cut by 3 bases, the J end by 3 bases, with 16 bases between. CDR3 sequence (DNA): TGCGCCAGCAGCCAGGGGACCGGGACGGCGACAGATACGCAGTATTTT. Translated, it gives CASSQGTGTATDTQYF.

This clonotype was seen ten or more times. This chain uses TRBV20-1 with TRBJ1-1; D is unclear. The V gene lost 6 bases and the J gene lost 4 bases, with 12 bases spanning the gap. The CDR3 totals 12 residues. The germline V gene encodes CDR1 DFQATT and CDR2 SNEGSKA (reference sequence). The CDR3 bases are TGCAGTGCCCCCATCTCGATCACTGAAGCTTTCTTT. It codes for CSAPISITEAFF.

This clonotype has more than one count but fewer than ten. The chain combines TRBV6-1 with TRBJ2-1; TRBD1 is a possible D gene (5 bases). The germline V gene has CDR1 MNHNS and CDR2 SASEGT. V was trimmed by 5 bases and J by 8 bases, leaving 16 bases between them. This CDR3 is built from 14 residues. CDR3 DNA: TGTGCCAGCAGTACAGGTGGGCTTCTACATGAGCAGTTCTTC. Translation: CASSTGGLLHEQFF.

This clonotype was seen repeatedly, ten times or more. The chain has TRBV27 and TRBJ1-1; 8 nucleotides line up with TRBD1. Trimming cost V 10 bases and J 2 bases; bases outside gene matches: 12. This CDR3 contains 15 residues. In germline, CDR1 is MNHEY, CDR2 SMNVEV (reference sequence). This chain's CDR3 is CAIKLNRGDNTEAFF. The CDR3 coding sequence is TGTGCCATCAAACTGAACAGGGGGGATAACACTGAAGCTTTCTTT.

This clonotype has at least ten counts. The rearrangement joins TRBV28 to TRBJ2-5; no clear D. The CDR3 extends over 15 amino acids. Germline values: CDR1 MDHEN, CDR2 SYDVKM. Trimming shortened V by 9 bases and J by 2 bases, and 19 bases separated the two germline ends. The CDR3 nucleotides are TGTGCCAGTAAAACGTTAGGGCCCCTTCAAGAGACCCAGTACTTC. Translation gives CASKTLGPLQETQYF.

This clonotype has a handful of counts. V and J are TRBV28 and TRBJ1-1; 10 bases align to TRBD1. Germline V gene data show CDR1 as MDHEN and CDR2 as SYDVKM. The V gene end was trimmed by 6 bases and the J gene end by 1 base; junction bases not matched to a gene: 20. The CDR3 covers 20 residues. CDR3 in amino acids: CASSLLRIRDRGYTNTEAFF. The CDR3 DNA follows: TGTGCCAGCAGCCTATTGAGGATCCGGGACAGGGGCTATACGAACACTGAAGCTTTCTTT.

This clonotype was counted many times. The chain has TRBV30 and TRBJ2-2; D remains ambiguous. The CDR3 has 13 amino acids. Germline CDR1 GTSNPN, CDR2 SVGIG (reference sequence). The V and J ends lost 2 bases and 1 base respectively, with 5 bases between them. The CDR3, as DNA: TGTGCCTGGAGTTTAATGAACACCGGGGAGCTGTTTTTT. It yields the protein CAWSLMNTGELFF.

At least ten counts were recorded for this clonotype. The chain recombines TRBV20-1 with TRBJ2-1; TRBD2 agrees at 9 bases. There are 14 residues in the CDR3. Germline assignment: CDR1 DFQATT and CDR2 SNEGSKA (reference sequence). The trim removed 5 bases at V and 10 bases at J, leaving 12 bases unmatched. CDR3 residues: CSAQSGTSFQEQFF. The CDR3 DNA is TGCAGTGCTCAGTCCGGGACTAGCTTCCAGGAGCAGTTCTTC.

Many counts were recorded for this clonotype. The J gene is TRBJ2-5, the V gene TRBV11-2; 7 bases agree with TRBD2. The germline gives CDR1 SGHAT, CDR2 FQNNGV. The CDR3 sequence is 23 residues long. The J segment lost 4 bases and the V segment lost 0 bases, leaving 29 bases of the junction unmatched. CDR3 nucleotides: TGTGCCAGCAGCTTAGATCCACTGGACGCGAGGCTAGCGGAGGGACGGAGAAGAGAGACCCAGTACTTC. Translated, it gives CASSLDPLDARLAEGRRRETQYF.